This entry lists 12 T cell receptor beta chains sequenced from one sample in a study of cytomegalovirus exposure and HLA in healthy donors (dated 2017 in TCRdb). The method was the immunoSEQ multiplex PCR assay. For the multiplex PCR, a mixture combining 60 forward primers for TCR Vbeta segments and 13 reverse primers for TCR Jbeta segments was used. TCRdb retrieved this table from immuneACCESS and kept in-frame rearrangements only. Not all clones are present; in checked studies, unresolved V genes account for under half, and no reason is known for the remainder. The sample table lists 200,000 to 250,000 clones, approximately 78% of them with a count of one. The ten largest clones add up to 2.5% to 3% of the sample. The sample was PBMCs. These TCRs come from a woman between 35 and 50 years old in good health and CMV-seronegative.

This chain connects TRBV5-4 to TRBJ2-5, with 10 bases matching TRBD2. The CDR3 is 16 residues long. Germline assignment: CDR1 SGHNT and CDR2 YYREEE (reference sequence). V was clipped by 0 bases and J by 9 bases; unmatched bases: 11. CDR3 DNA sequence: TGTGCCAGCAGCTTGGACCCTGTAGCGGGGGGCCGCTCCCAGTACTTC. It encodes CASSLDPVAGGRSQYF.

The CDR3 sequence: CASSQGLNRMDQPQHF. CDR3 bases: TGCGCCAGCAGCCAAGGCCTCAACAGAATGGATCAGCCCCAGCATTTT. This chain links TRBV4-1 with TRBJ1-5; D gene unclear. Germline values: CDR1 MGHRA, CDR2 YSYEKL. CDR3 length equals 16 residues. Trimming shortened V by 1 base and J by 5 bases, and 15 bases separated the two germline ends.

This chain uses TRBV29-1 with TRBJ2-3, with TRBD2 identical over 12 bases. The length of the CDR3 is 16 residues. The germline V gene encodes CDR1 SQVTM and CDR2 ANQGSEA. After removal of 6 bases from V and 2 bases from J, the junction contained 9 bases not matched to a gene. In nucleotides, the CDR3 is TGCAGCGTCCTCCGACTAGCGGGAGCACTCACAGATACGCAGTATTTT. Its protein is CSVLRLAGALTDTQYF.

This sequence joins TRBV4-1 and TRBJ2-1; D possibly corresponds to TRBD2 (5 bases). Deletions cut 1 base from V and 4 bases from J, with 8 bases between. Germline V gene lookup returns CDR1 MGHRA and CDR2 YSYEKL. The CDR3 is made up of 14 amino acids. The chain's CDR3 is CASSQVGIYNEQFF. As DNA, the CDR3 is TGCGCCAGCAGCCAAGTCGGGATTTACAATGAGCAGTTCTTC.

This chain uses TRBV28 with TRBJ2-5, with D tentatively TRBD1 (6 bases). The J call is doubtful: the DNA matches TRBJ2-7 better. Germline V gene data show CDR1 as MDHEN and CDR2 as SYDVKM. There are 15 residues in the CDR3. CDR3 sequence (DNA): TGTGCCAGCAGTTTAACGCAGGGGCCGAGGGCCGAGCAGTACTTC. Translating gives CASSLTQGPRAEQYF.

This sequence joins TRBV30 and TRBJ1-2; D unresolved. The V end was cut by 2 bases, the J end by 6 bases, with 13 bases between. Germline V gene lookup returns CDR1 GTSNPN and CDR2 SVGIG (reference sequence). This CDR3 is built from 13 residues. The CDR3 DNA is TGTGCCTGGAGTTACGTCGGGAGTGATGGCTACACCTTC. As protein: CAWSYVGSDGYTF.

The genes are TRBV19 and TRBJ2-7, with D possibly being TRBD2 (6 bases). The CDR3 runs to 18 residues. The germline V gene has CDR1 LNHDA and CDR2 SQIVND (reference sequence). Trimming shortened V by 5 bases and J by 7 bases, and 30 bases separated the two germline ends. CDR3 protein: CASSVGGWGSSELWEQYF. Here the CDR3 DNA reads TGTGCCAGTAGTGTAGGCGGTTGGGGGTCTAGCGAGCTATGGGAGCAGTACTTC. Variable domain in full (rest from reference TRBV19 and TRBJ2-7): DGGITQSPKYLFRKEGQNVTLSCEQNLNHDAMYWYRQDPGQGLRLIYYSQIVNDFQKGDIAEGYSVSREKKESFPLTVTSAQKNPTAFYLCASSVGGWGSSELWEQYFGPGTRLTVT.

This CDR3 reads CAGAFSGRAFNYGYTF. The CDR3 region has the DNA TGTGCCGGGGCTTTTTCAGGCAGGGCTTTTAACTATGGCTACACCTTC. The chain uses TRBV30 and TRBJ1-2; a weak D match, TRBD1 (5 bases). The germline V and J ends were trimmed by 8 bases and 1 base, with 23 bases remaining between them. Germline loops: CDR1 GTSNPN, CDR2 SVGIG (reference sequence). The CDR3 is made up of 16 amino acids.

The chain recombines TRBV7-9 with TRBJ1-3, with unresolved D. The CDR3 has 16 residues. Trimming stripped 1 base from V and 0 bases from J, with 10 bases between. Germline V gene sequence: CDR1 SEHNR, CDR2 FQNEAQ (reference sequence). The CDR3 is CASSLGSVPSGNTIYF. In nucleotides, the CDR3 is TGTGCCAGCAGCTTAGGGAGCGTCCCCTCTGGAAACACCATATATTTT. Filled out from reference TRBV7-9 and TRBJ1-3, the complete variable domain reads DTGVSQNPRHKITKRGQNVTFRCDPISEHNRLYWYRQTLGQGPEFLTYFQNEAQLEKSRLLSDRFSAERPKGSFSTLEIQRTEQGDSAMYLCASSLGSVPSGNTIYFGEGSWLTVV.

CDR3 sequence reads: CASSYSTGGNSPLHF. The CDR3 DNA sequence: TGTGCCAGCAGTTACTCCACAGGGGGTAATTCACCCCTCCACTTT. The V and J genes are TRBV6-5 and TRBJ1-6; 8 bases are shared with TRBD1. CDR1 and CDR2 (germline): MNHEY, SVGAGI. V trimming: 0 bases; J trimming: 6 bases; junction bases outside the gene matches: 1. The CDR3 contains 15 residues.

The J gene is TRBJ2-5, the V gene TRBV6-1, with a weak D call TRBD2 (6 bases). Germline-derived CDR1 and CDR2 are MNHNS and SASEGT. This CDR3 region has 15 residues. V lost 6 bases, J lost 5 bases, and 19 bases lay in between. The DNA of the CDR3 is TGTGCCAGCAGCCTTGTCGGGAGCTCAGGGGAGACCCAGTACTTC. It translates to CASSLVGSSGETQYF.

V is TRBV18 and J is TRBJ2-2; weak D call: TRBD1 (6 bases). This CDR3 has 13 residues. The ends were cut back, 10 bases at V and 9 bases at J, with 18 bases in the middle. Germline V CDR1 and CDR2: KGHSH, LQKENI. The DNA of the CDR3 is TGTGCCACCGAGGGCCCAGGGGTCAGGGAGCTGTTTTTT. As protein: CATEGPGVRELFF.